The 5 T cell receptor beta chains below were found in one sample sequenced in a study of immune evolution from preneoplasia to lung adenocarcinoma. Only in-frame clones appear in the TCRdb table, and some are missing; sequencing was by immunoSEQ multiplex PCR. The table includes about 9,000 clones, around 89% detected once. Sequencing was done on a sample of FFPE invasive lung adenocarcinoma tissue. These receptors came from a person between 65 and 79 years old with invasive lung adenocarcinoma.

This chain uses TRBV15 with TRBJ2-1, with TRBD2 matching 9 bases. V shed 7 bases, J shed 6 bases, and the junction held 7 bases outside the gene matches. Germline-derived CDR1 and CDR2 are LNHNV and YYDKDF (reference sequence). The CDR3 sequence is 14 residues long. This CDR3 is CATTPTSGLNEQFF. CDR3 nucleotides: TGTGCCACCACTCCGACTAGCGGTCTCAATGAGCAGTTCTTC.

The chain uses TRBV7-3 and TRBJ2-1; 7 positions agree with TRBD2. V dropped 2 bases and J dropped 9; count of bases not matched to a gene: 4. The CDR3 has 13 residues. Germline V gene data show CDR1 as SGHTA and CDR2 as FQGTGA. The CDR3 nucleotides read TGTGCCAGCAGCTTAGGGGGGGAGAGTGAGCAGTTCTTC. The encoded protein is CASSLGGESEQFF.

The chain has TRBV28 and TRBJ1-2; D remains unclear. This CDR3 is 13 amino acids long. CDR1 and CDR2 from the germline V gene are MDHEN and SYDVKM. V was pared by 6 bases and J by 6 bases, with 14 bases between. In DNA, the CDR3 is TGTGCCAGCAGGCCTAGACGTTTACATGGCTACACCTTC. It codes for CASRPRRLHGYTF.

The rearrangement uses TRBV5-6 and TRBJ2-7; the D is unclear. V was trimmed by 10 bases and J by 5 bases, leaving 16 bases between them. From germline, CDR1 is SGHDT and CDR2 YYEEEE. This CDR3 comprises 12 residues. The CDR3 spells CASGEGLNEQYF. In DNA, the CDR3 is TGTGCCTCAGGAGAAGGGCTGAACGAGCAGTACTTC. Full variable domain (remainder filled in from reference TRBV5-6 and TRBJ2-7): DAGVTQSPTHLIKTRGQQVTLRCSPKSGHDTVSWYQQALGQGPQFIFQYYEEEERQRGNFPDRFSGHQFPNYSSELNVNALLLGDSALYLCASGEGLNEQYFGPGTRLTVT.

This chain joins TRBV9 and TRBJ2-2, with D perhaps TRBD2 (6 bases). Germline CDR1 and CDR2: SGDLS and YYNGEE. The CDR3 spans 18 residues. V was clipped by 2 bases and J by 0 bases, with 17 bases between them. In DNA, the CDR3 is TGTGCCAGCAGCGTTTTAACGGGAGCCCCCTCGAACACCGGGGAGCTGTTTTTT. Its translation: CASSVLTGAPSNTGELFF.